Below are 29 T cell receptor beta chains sequenced from a single sample in a study of blood T cell repertoires in COVID-19. TCRdb's table, derived via immunoSEQ multiplex PCR, lists solely in-frame clones and lacks some. Of tens of thousands of clones in the sample, roughly 85% were seen once. The sample was peripheral blood. Receptors were obtained from a man in his sixties with active or convalescent COVID-19.

The chain couples TRBV10-1 to TRBJ1-3; 7 bases align to TRBD1. V shed 0 bases, J shed 0 bases, and the junction held 14 bases outside the gene matches. The CDR3 sequence is 20 residues long. The germline V gene encodes CDR1 WNHNN and CDR2 SYGVQD (reference sequence). The CDR3 region is CASSESMTGLPSFSGNTIYF. The CDR3 coding sequence is TGCGCCAGCAGTGAGTCGATGACAGGGCTTCCTTCTTTCTCTGGAAACACCATATATTTT.

The chain joins TRBV10-3 to TRBJ2-1; D uncertain. CDR1 is ENHRY, CDR2 SYGVKD, per germline. V shed 5 bases and J shed 1 base, with 15 bases lying between them. This CDR3 is 16 amino acids long. CDR3 loop: CAISQSHQISYNEQFF. DNA of the CDR3: TGTGCCATCAGTCAATCCCACCAGATATCCTACAATGAGCAGTTCTTC.

Ten or more counts support this clone. In the same sample, other DNA sequences code for this CDR3. The chain recombines TRBV5-1 with TRBJ2-4; tentatively, D is TRBD1 (5 bases). Trimming shortened V by 4 bases and J by 1 base, and 15 bases separated the two germline ends. Germline CDR1 reads SGHRS; CDR2 reads YFSETQ. The CDR3 contains 16 residues. Here the CDR3 DNA reads TGCGCCAGCAGCACTCAGGGCTTAGGGGCCAAAAACATTCAGTACTTC. This translates into CASSTQGLGAKNIQYF.

This chain joins TRBV7-2 and TRBJ1-1; D uncertain. Trimming took off 1 base at V and 8 bases at J, with 11 bases between the two ends. CDR1 is SGHTA and CDR2 is FQGNSA in the germline V gene. The CDR3 covers 13 residues. CDR3 residues: CASSLEFGGEAFF. CDR3 in DNA: TGTGCCAGCAGCTTAGAATTCGGAGGGGAAGCTTTCTTT.

In nucleotides, the CDR3 is TGTGCCAGCAGTGAAGGACAGGGGGCTTCTCAGCCCCAGCATTTT. Encoded protein: CASSEGQGASQPQHF. This chain links TRBV2 with TRBJ1-5; 10 bases line up with TRBD1. The V segment lost 1 base and the J segment 6 bases; nucleotides outside the gene matches: 3. The CDR3 runs to 15 residues. Germline CDR1 reads SNHLY; CDR2 reads FYNNEI. Based on the CDR3 plus reference TRBV2 and TRBJ1-5, the full variable domain is EPEVTQTPSHQVTQMGQEVILRCVPISNHLYFYWYRQILGQKVEFLVSFYNNEISEKSEIFDDQFSVERPDGSNFTLKIRSTKLEDSAMYFCASSEGQGASQPQHFGDGTRLSIL.

V gene TRBV4-3 combines with J gene TRBJ2-1, with 11 bases identical to TRBD2. V dropped 2 bases and J dropped 5; count of bases not matched to a gene: 14. This CDR3 comprises 19 residues. Germline V gene lookup returns CDR1 LGHNA and CDR2 YSLEER. Here the CDR3 reads CASSQKGLYSGGVHNEQFF. In nucleotides, the CDR3 is TGCGCCAGCAGCCAAAAGGGCCTTTATAGCGGGGGGGTGCACAATGAGCAGTTCTTC.

The chain joins TRBV20-1 to TRBJ2-7; possibly TRBD1 for D (5 bases). V dropped 3 bases and J dropped 3 bases, with 9 bases sitting between them. The germline gives CDR1 DFQATT, CDR2 SNEGSKA (reference sequence). CDR3 size: 12 residues. The CDR3 DNA is TGCAGTGCTAGTCAGGGCGACTACGAGCAGTACTTC. It specifies CSASQGDYEQYF.

The chain links TRBV9 to TRBJ1-1; D is undetermined. The V and J ends lost 3 bases and 1 base respectively, with 10 bases between them. This CDR3 is built from 14 residues. CDR1 SGDLS and CDR2 YYNGEE come from the germline V gene. The DNA of the CDR3 is TGTGCCAGCAGCGACGGCGGAGGGAACACTGAAGCTTTCTTT. This sequence encodes CASSDGGGNTEAFF.

J is TRBJ2-7 and V is TRBV2; 9 nucleotides align to TRBD1. Germline CDR1 reads SNHLY; CDR2 reads FYNNEI. The CDR3 runs 14 residues. Losses at the gene ends were 6 bases for V and 6 bases for J; bases not matched to a gene: 9. The CDR3 DNA is TGTGCCAGCAGAGGACAGGGGCCATTATCCGAGCAGTACTTC. Amino acids: CASRGQGPLSEQYF.

This clone was detected only once. J is TRBJ2-3 and V is TRBV3-1 (or the pseudogene TRBV3-2), with TRBD2 matching over 13 bases. Trimming cost V 4 bases and J 6 bases; bases outside gene matches: 4. Germline V gene lookup returns CDR1 LGHDT and CDR2 YNNKEL (reference sequence). This CDR3 comprises 15 residues. The CDR3 sequence is CASSPLAGGSDTQYF. The CDR3 DNA follows: TGTGCCAGCAGCCCACTAGCGGGGGGGTCCGATACGCAGTATTTT.

CDR3 amino acids: CASSLDGVRLLSGNTIYF. CDR3 nucleotides: TGTGCCAGCAGCTTGGACGGGGTTCGTTTACTTTCTGGAAACACCATATATTTT. The chain carries TRBV5-6 and TRBJ1-3; no clear D. The CDR3 has 18 amino acids. The germline CDR1 and CDR2 sequences are SGHDT and YYEEEE. Trimming shortened V by 0 bases and J by 1 base, and 17 bases separated the two germline ends.

The rearrangement uses TRBV28 and TRBJ1-6; weak D call: TRBD1 (6 bases). Germline V CDR1 and CDR2: MDHEN, SYDVKM. This CDR3 region has 15 residues. Between the trimmed V and J ends, which lost 2 bases and 4 bases, there was a span of 9 bases. This chain's CDR3 is CASSLVTGYNSPLHF. The CDR3 DNA follows: TGTGCCAGCAGTTTAGTAACAGGGTATAATTCACCCCTCCACTTT.

This rearrangement joins TRBV2 to TRBJ2-7; 7 bases are shared with TRBD1. This CDR3 is 15 amino acids long. The V gene end was trimmed by 6 bases and the J gene end by 5 bases; junction bases not matched to a gene: 13. Germline CDR1 is SNHLY and CDR2 is FYNNEI. CDR3 DNA: TGTGCCAGCAGCCTAACAGGGGCGGCCGGCAACGAGCAGTACTTC. This codes for CASSLTGAAGNEQYF.

The chain uses TRBV30 and TRBJ2-3; 14 nucleotides line up with TRBD2. Germline V gives CDR1 GTSNPN, CDR2 SVGIG (reference sequence). Germline trimming cut 7 bases from V and 3 bases from J; bases unmatched to any gene: 6. The CDR3 covers 15 residues. CDR3 bases: TGTGCCTACGGGACTAGCGGGGGCAAGACAGATACGCAGTATTTT. It translates to CAYGTSGGKTDTQYF.

This clone was recorded only once. The chain links TRBV4-2 to TRBJ2-1, with TRBD2 matching 13 bases. The V gene's germline CDR1 is LGHNA and CDR2 YNFKEQ. The CDR3 is made up of 16 amino acids. V gave up 0 bases and J gave up 9 bases; unmatched junction bases: 5. As DNA, the CDR3 is TGTGCCAGCAGCCAAGATCCCGGGACTAGCGGGGTTGAGCAGTTCTTC. Translated, it gives CASSQDPGTSGVEQFF.

The V and J genes are TRBV6-6 and TRBJ1-2; 9 bases agree with TRBD1. V lost 2 bases, J lost 6 bases, and 10 bases stayed unmatched. Germline V gene lookup returns CDR1 MNHNY and CDR2 SVGAGI (reference sequence). The CDR3 loop spans 16 amino acids. CDR3 DNA sequence: TGTGCCAGCAGTTACGTGGCGGGGACAGGGACCCATGGCTACACCTTC. It specifies CASSYVAGTGTHGYTF.

V is TRBV7-3 and J is TRBJ1-1; 8 nucleotides align to TRBD1. The CDR3 covers 14 residues. The V gene end was trimmed by 2 bases and the J gene end by 4 bases; junction bases not matched to a gene: 3. Germline CDR1 reads SGHTA; CDR2 reads FQGTGA. The CDR3 here is CASSLFQGATEAFF. The CDR3 DNA is TGTGCCAGCAGCTTATTCCAGGGGGCCACTGAAGCTTTCTTT. Supplemented by reference TRBV7-3 and TRBJ1-1, the full variable domain reads GAGVSQTPSNKVTEKGKYVELRCDPISGHTALYWYRQSLGQGPEFLIYFQGTGAADDSGLPNDRFFAVRPEGSVSTLKIQRTERGDSAVYLCASSLFQGATEAFFGQGTRLTVV.

This clone came up once. V usage is TRBV7-2 and J usage is TRBJ1-2; D is undetermined. This CDR3 spans 17 amino acids. V was pared by 1 base and J by 2 bases, with 17 bases between. Germline V gives CDR1 SGHTA, CDR2 FQGNSA. The CDR3 sequence is CASSLVWQAPVNYGYTF. Here the CDR3 DNA reads TGTGCCAGCAGCTTAGTTTGGCAGGCCCCTGTCAACTATGGCTACACCTTC.

The V and J genes are TRBV7-6 and TRBJ2-1, with TRBD2 matching 8 bases. Losses at the gene ends were 3 bases for V and 4 bases for J; bases not matched to a gene: 5. The CDR3 has 15 amino acids. Germline V lookup: CDR1 SGHVS, CDR2 FNYEAQ. CDR3 amino acids: CASSFSRGVYNEQFF. In DNA form, the CDR3 reads TGTGCCAGCAGCTTCTCGCGGGGGGTATACAATGAGCAGTTCTTC.

This clone showed up just once. V and J are TRBV11-1 and TRBJ1-4; 10 bases are a match to TRBD1. This CDR3 region has 16 residues. Germline V gives CDR1 SGHAT, CDR2 FQDESV (reference sequence). V shed 5 bases, J shed 5 bases, and the junction held 8 bases outside the gene matches. In DNA form, the CDR3 reads TGTGCCAGCAGCCCAGACCTGGGACAGGGGAATGAAAAACTGTTTTTT. It yields the protein CASSPDLGQGNEKLFF.

This sequence joins TRBV27 and TRBJ1-5; D is perhaps TRBD1 (6 bases). V was trimmed by 6 bases and J by 2 bases, leaving 14 bases between them. Germline loops: CDR1 MNHEY, CDR2 SMNVEV (reference sequence). CDR3 length: 15 amino acids. CDR3 nucleotides: TGTGCCAGCAGGGCAGGGGTGTTGGGCAATCAGCCCCAGCATTTT. Protein sequence: CASRAGVLGNQPQHF.

The chain is built from TRBV28 and TRBJ1-3, with D unclear. Deletions cut 6 bases from V and 11 bases from J, with 20 bases between. CDR1 and CDR2 from the germline V gene are MDHEN and SYDVKM. This CDR3 contains 14 residues. CDR3 amino acids: CASRVGGPSTAIYF. The CDR3 DNA sequence: TGTGCCAGCAGGGTGGGCGGGCCTTCGACTGCCATATATTTT.

This chain uses TRBV23-1 with TRBJ2-7, with D perhaps TRBD1 (6 bases). TRBV23-1 is assigned to the ORF class and has an uncertain function. Between the trimmed V and J ends, which lost 0 bases and 4 bases, there was a span of 16 bases. The length of the CDR3 is 16 residues. The CDR3 nucleotides read TGCGCCAGCAGTCAATCCGCGCCAGGGGCAATTTACGAGCAGTACTTC. Residues: CASSQSAPGAIYEQYF.

With regard to this clone: This may stem from a read error, because a much larger clone lies one nucleotide away. The chain joins TRBV4-1 to TRBJ2-5, with D perhaps TRBD1 (6 bases). CDR1 and CDR2 (germline): MGHRA, YSYEKL. The CDR3 runs to 16 residues. Trimming took 1 base from V and 5 from J, leaving 17 bases between them. CDR3 in DNA: TGCGCCAGCAGCCAAGGGCGGTACAGGGTGGGGGAGACCCAGTACTTC. Amino acid sequence: CASSQGRYRVGETQYF.

CDR3 nucleotide sequence: TGCGCCAGAACGGTAGGGACAGGGGGGCCGAACACTGAAGCTTTCTTT. It is translated as CARTVGTGGPNTEAFF. This chain connects TRBV23-1 to TRBJ1-1, with TRBD1 matching over 11 bases. TRBV23-1 is classed as an ORF, of uncertain function. The V gene end was trimmed by 9 bases and the J gene end by 1 base; junction bases not matched to a gene: 10. The CDR3 sequence is 16 residues long.

This sequence joins TRBV3-1 (or the pseudogene TRBV3-2) and TRBJ1-1, with 7 bases identical to TRBD1. This CDR3 region has 15 residues. Germline V gene data show CDR1 as LGHDT and CDR2 as YNNKEL (reference sequence). V shed 1 base and J 5 bases; nucleotides not matched to a gene: 7. The CDR3 sequence: CASSQAGTVGTEAFF. The CDR3 region has the DNA TGTGCCAGCAGCCAAGCCGGGACAGTTGGGACTGAAGCTTTCTTT.

The gene calls are TRBV7-9 and TRBJ2-7; 7 bases align to TRBD2. The CDR3 totals 15 residues. V shed 5 bases and J 0 bases; nucleotides not matched to a gene: 7. The germline V gene encodes CDR1 SEHNR and CDR2 FQNEAQ (reference sequence). CDR3 nucleotide sequence: TGTGCCAGCAGCCCCGGGAGGAAAAGCTCCTACGAGCAGTACTTC. Its translation is CASSPGRKSSYEQYF. The variable domain in full, with the rest retrieved from reference TRBV7-9 and TRBJ2-7, is DTGVSQNPRHKITKRGQNVTFRCDPISEHNRLYWYRQTLGQGPEFLTYFQNEAQLEKSRLLSDRFSAERPKGSFSTLEIQRTEQGDSAMYLCASSPGRKSSYEQYFGPGTRLTVT.

In nucleotides, the CDR3 is TGTGCCAGACACAGGGGTTTTAATGAAAAACTGTTTTTT. It is translated as CARHRGFNEKLFF. The chain joins TRBV19 to TRBJ1-4; 7 positions match TRBD1. The ends lost 9 bases at V and 4 bases at J; junction bases unmatched: 5. This CDR3 has 13 amino acids. The germline V gene encodes CDR1 LNHDA and CDR2 SQIVND (reference sequence).

This clone was recorded a few times. CDR3: CASSSSGNYGYTF. The CDR3 DNA is TGCGCCAGCAGTTCGTCGGGGAACTATGGCTACACCTTC. The chain combines TRBV5-1 with TRBJ1-2, with D unclear. CDR1 and CDR2 (germline): SGHRS, YFSETQ. V was trimmed by 5 bases and J by 2 bases, leaving 10 bases between them. CDR3 size: 13 residues. Looking up the rest from reference TRBV5-1 and TRBJ1-2 gives the full variable domain: KAGVTQTPRYLIKTRGQQVTLSCSPISGHRSVSWYQQTPGQGLQFLFEYFSETQRNKGNFPGRFSGRQFSNSRSEMNVSTLELGDSALYLCASSSSGNYGYTFGSGTRLTVV.